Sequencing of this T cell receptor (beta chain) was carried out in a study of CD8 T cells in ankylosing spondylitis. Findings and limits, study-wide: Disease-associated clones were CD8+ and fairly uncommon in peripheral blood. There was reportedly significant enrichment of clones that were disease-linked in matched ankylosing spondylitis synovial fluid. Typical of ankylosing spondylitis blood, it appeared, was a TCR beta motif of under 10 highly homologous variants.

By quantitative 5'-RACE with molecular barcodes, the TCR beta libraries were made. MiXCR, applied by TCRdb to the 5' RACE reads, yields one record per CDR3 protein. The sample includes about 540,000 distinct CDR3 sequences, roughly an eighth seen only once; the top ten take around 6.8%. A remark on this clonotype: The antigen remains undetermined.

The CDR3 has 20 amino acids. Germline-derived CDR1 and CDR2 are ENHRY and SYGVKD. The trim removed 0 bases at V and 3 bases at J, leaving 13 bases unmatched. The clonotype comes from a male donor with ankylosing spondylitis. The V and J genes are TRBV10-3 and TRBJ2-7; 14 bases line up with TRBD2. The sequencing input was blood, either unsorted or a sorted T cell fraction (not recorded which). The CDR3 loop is CAISESVTGTSGSWGYEQYF. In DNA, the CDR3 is TGTGCCATCAGTGAGTCGGTAACCGGGACTAGCGGGAGTTGGGGCTACGAGCAGTACTTC.